This T cell receptor (beta chain) originates from a study of OX40 agonist ivuxolimab in advanced cancers. On the study more broadly: People in dose escalation had one of these cancers: hepatocellular carcinoma, melanoma, renal cell or head and neck cancer. Patients with prior anti-PD-1, anti-PD-L1 or anti-CTLA-4 therapy were eligible; about 41% had some. Points from the study as a whole: Those patients achieving a partial response at 0.1-3.0 mg/kg showed among the lowest clonal expansion. At 0.1 to 3.0 mg/kg and by week 6, CD4+ and CD8+ T cells in the blood had expanded clonally.

The protocol was immunoSEQ multiplex PCR, while the TCRdb copy is restricted to in-frame clones and leaves out a portion. The top ten hold approximately 10% of the sample, which has 50,000 to 55,000 clones, 85% to 90% seen once. Germline CDR1 SNHLY, CDR2 FYNNEI. The V segment lost 7 bases and the J segment 8 bases; nucleotides outside the gene matches: 13. The CDR3 runs 14 residues. As regards this clone: No antigen is known for it.

The sample in question was CD4+ or CD8+ T cells sorted from blood, obtained in a trial of the OX40 agonist ivuxolimab. The origin of this receptor is an adult with an advanced solid tumor such as melanoma, head and neck, liver or kidney cancer. The chain combines TRBV2 with TRBJ1-2; 7 positions match TRBD1. The CDR3 DNA is TGTGCCAGCACCGACAGGGTGAATTTATGGGGCTACACCTTC. It translates to CASTDRVNLWGYTF.